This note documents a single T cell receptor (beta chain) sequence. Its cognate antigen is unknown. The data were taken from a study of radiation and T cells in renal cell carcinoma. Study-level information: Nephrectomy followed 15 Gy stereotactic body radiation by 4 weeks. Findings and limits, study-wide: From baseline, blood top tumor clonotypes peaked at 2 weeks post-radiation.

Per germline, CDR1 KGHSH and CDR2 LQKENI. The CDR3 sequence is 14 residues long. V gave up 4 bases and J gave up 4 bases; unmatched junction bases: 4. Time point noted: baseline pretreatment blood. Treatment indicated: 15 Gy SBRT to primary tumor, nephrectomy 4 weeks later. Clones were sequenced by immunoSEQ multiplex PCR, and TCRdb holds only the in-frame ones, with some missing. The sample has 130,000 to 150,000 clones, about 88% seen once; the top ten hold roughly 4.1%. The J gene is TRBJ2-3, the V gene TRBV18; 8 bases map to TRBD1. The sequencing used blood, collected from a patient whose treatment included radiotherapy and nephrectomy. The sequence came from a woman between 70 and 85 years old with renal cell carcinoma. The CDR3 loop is CASSLGQGSDTQYF. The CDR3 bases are TGTGCCAGCTCACTCGGACAGGGATCAGATACGCAGTATTTT.